The source of this T cell receptor (beta chain) is a study of cytomegalovirus exposure and HLA in healthy donors. Study conclusions and caveats: In an earlier analysis, in fewer than 700 donors, most V segments appeared productive either ~90% or ~30% of the time. Later analysis indicated greater clonal expansion among HLA-associated TCR beta chains than among equally common other chains.

Researchers ran the PCR with 60 Vbeta and 13 Jbeta primers. Measured with immunoSEQ multiplex PCR; TCRdb has only the in-frame clones, and not every one. This table has about 180,000 clones, 80% appearing once. Germline V gene lookup returns CDR1 SGHRS and CDR2 YFSETQ. The CDR3 extends over 14 amino acids. V gave up 4 bases and J gave up 0 bases, with 11 bases separating them. This clone was counted once. No antigen is known for it. This sequence was found in a woman aged 25-40 years in good health and CMV-seronegative. The genes are TRBV5-1 and TRBJ2-7, with a tentative D call TRBD1 (6 bases). Sequencing was done on a sample of PBMCs. CDR3 amino acids: CASSRTELSYEQYF. As DNA, the CDR3 is TGCGCCAGCAGCCGGACAGAACTCTCCTACGAGCAGTACTTC.